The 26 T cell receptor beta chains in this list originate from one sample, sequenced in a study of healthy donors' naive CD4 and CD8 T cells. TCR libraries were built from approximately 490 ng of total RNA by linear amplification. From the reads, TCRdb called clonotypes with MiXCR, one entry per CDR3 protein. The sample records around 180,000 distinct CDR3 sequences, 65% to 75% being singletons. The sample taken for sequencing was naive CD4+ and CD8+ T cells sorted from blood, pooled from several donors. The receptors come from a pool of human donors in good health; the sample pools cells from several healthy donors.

In DNA, the CDR3 is TGTGCCAGCAGTTTTTCGACAGGGGACGAGCAGTACTTC. Amino acids: CASSFSTGDEQYF. The rearrangement joins TRBV27 to TRBJ2-7, with 8 bases identical to TRBD1. Germline CDR1 is MNHEY and CDR2 is SMNVEV (reference sequence). J lost 5 bases, V lost 3 bases, and 3 bases had no gene match. There are 13 residues in the CDR3.

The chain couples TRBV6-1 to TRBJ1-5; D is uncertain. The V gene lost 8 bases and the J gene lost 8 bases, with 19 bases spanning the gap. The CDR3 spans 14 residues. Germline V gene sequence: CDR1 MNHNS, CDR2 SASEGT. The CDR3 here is CASFGGYRRKPQHF. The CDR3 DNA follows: TGTGCCAGCTTCGGAGGGTACCGACGGAAGCCCCAGCATTTT.

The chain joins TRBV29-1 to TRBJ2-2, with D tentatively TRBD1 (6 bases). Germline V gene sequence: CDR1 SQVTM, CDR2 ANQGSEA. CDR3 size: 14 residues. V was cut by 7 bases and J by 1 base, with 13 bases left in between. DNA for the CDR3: TGCAGCGCTACAGGGAGTAGGAACACCGGGGAGCTGTTTTTT. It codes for CSATGSRNTGELFF.

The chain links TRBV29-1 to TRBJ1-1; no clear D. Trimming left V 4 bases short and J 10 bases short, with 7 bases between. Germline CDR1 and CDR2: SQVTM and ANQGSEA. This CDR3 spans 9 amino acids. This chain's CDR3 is CSVGDGAFF. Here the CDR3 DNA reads TGCAGCGTTGGGGATGGAGCTTTCTTT.

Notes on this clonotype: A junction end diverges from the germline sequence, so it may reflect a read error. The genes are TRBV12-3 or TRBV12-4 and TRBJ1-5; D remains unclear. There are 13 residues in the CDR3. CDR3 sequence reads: CASRLGGPQPQHF. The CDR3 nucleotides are TGTGCCAGCAGGCTAGGAGGGCCTCAGCCCCAACATTTT.

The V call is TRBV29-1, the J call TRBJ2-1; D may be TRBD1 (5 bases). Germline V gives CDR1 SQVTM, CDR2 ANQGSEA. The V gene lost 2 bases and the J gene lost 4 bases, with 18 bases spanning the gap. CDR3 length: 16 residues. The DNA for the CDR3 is TGCAGCGTTGAAAAGGTGGGGCGCAGGTATTACAATGAGCAGTTCTTC. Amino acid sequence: CSVEKVGRRYYNEQFF.

CDR3 protein: CAWMSGVNTEAFF. The CDR3, as DNA: TGTGCCTGGATGTCGGGGGTGAACACTGAAGCTTTCTTT. The chain is built from TRBV30 and TRBJ1-1, with D maybe TRBD1 (5 bases). Trimming took off 4 bases at V and 0 bases at J, with 9 bases between the two ends. CDR3 length equals 13 residues. Germline CDR1 reads GTSNPN; CDR2 reads SVGIG (reference sequence).

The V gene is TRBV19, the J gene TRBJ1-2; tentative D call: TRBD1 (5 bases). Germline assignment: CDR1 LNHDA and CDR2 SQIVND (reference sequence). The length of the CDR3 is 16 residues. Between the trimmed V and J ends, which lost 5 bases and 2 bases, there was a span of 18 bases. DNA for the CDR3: TGTGCCAGTAGTTCACCCCTAAGAGACAGAAACTATGGCTACACCTTC. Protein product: CASSSPLRDRNYGYTF. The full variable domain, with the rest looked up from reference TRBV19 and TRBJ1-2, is DGGITQSPKYLFRKEGQNVTLSCEQNLNHDAMYWYRQDPGQGLRLIYYSQIVNDFQKGDIAEGYSVSREKKESFPLTVTSAQKNPTAFYLCASSSPLRDRNYGYTFGSGTRLTVV.

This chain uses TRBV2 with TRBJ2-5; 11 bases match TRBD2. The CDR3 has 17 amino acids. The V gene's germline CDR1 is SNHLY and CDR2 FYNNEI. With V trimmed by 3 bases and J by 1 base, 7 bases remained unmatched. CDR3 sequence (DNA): TGTGCCAGCAGTGACGGGACTAGCGGAGCCATCCAAGAGACCCAGTACTTC. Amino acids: CASSDGTSGAIQETQYF. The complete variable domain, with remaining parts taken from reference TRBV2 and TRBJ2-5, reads EPEVTQTPSHQVTQMGQEVILRCVPISNHLYFYWYRQILGQKVEFLVSFYNNEISEKSEIFDDQFSVERPDGSNFTLKIRSTKLEDSAMYFCASSDGTSGAIQETQYFGPGTRLLVL.

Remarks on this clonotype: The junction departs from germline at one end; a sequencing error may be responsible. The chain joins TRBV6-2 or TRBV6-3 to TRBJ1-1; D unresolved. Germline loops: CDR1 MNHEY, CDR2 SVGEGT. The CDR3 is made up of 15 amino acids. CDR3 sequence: CTSERTGVGSTEAFF. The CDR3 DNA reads TGTACCAGCGAAAGGACCGGGGTGGGGAGTACTGAAGCTTTCTTT.

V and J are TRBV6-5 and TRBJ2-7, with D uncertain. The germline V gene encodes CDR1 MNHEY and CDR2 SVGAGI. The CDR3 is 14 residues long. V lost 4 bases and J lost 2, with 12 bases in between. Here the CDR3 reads CASSSLGNPYEQYF. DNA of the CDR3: TGTGCCAGCAGTTCTCTAGGGAACCCCTACGAGCAGTACTTC.

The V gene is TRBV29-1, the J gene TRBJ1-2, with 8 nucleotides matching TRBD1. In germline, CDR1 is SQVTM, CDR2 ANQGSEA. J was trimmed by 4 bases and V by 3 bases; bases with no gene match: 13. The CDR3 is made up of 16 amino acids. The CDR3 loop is CSVDTPRTGRSYGYTF. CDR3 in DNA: TGCAGCGTTGATACCCCGCGGACAGGGCGCTCCTATGGCTACACCTTC.

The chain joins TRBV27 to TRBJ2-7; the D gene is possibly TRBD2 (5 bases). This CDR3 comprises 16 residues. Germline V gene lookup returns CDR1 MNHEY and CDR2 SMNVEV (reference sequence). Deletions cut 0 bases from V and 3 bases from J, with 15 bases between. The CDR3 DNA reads TGTGCCAGCAGTTTATCGCGGCCGGGGATAGACTACGAGCAGTACTTC. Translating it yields CASSLSRPGIDYEQYF.

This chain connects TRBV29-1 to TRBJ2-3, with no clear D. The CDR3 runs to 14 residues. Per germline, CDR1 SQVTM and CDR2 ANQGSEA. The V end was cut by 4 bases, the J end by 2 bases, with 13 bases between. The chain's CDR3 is CSVVGRMVTDTQYF. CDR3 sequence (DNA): TGCAGCGTTGTAGGGCGGATGGTCACAGATACGCAGTATTTT.

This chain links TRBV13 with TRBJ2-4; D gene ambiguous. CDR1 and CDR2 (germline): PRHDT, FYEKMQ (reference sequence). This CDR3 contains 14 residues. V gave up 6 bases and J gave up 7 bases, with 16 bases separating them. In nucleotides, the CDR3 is TGTGCCAGCAGTCAAGCGAGAGCCCCTAACATTCAGTACTTC. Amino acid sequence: CASSQARAPNIQYF.

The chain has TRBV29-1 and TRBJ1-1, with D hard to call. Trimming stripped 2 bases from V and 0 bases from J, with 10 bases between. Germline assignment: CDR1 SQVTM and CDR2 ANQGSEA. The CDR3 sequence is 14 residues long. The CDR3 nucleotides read TGCAGCGTTGAAATAGGATTCCTGAACACTGAAGCTTTCTTT. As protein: CSVEIGFLNTEAFF.

This chain's CDR3 is CASSPSGGRSGNTIYF. The CDR3 DNA sequence: TGTGCCAGTAGTCCCTCAGGCGGCCGCTCTGGAAACACCATATATTTT. The chain has TRBV19 and TRBJ1-3; no reliable D call. There are 16 residues in the CDR3. The germline gives CDR1 LNHDA, CDR2 SQIVND (reference sequence). With 5 bases removed from V and 0 bases from J, the gap between germline ends came to 14 bases.

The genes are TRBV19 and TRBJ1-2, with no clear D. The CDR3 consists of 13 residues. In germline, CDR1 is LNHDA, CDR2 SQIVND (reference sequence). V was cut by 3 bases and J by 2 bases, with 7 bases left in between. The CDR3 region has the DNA TGTGCCAGTAGTATTGTACAGAACTATGGCTACACCTTC. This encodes CASSIVQNYGYTF. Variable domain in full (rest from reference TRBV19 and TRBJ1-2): DGGITQSPKYLFRKEGQNVTLSCEQNLNHDAMYWYRQDPGQGLRLIYYSQIVNDFQKGDIAEGYSVSREKKESFPLTVTSAQKNPTAFYLCASSIVQNYGYTFGSGTRLTVV.

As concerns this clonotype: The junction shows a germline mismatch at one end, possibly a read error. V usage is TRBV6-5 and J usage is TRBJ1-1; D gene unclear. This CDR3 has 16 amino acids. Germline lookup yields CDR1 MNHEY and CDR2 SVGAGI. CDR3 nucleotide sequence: TGTGCCACCCAGCCGGAGCCTCCGGGAATGAACACTGAAGCTTCCTTT. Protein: CATQPEPPGMNTEASF.

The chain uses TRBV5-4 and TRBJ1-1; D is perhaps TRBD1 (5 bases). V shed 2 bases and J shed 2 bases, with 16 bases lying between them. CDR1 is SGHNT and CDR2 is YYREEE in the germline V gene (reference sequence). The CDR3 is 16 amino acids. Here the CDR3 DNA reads TGTGCCAGCAGCTTCGGGGCCCTGGGGACCAACACTGAAGCTTTCTTT. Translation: CASSFGALGTNTEAFF. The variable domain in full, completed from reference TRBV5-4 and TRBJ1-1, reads ETGVTQSPTHLIKTRGQQVTLRCSSQSGHNTVSWYQQALGQGPQFIFQYYREEENGRGNFPPRFSGLQFPNYSSELNVNALELDDSALYLCASSFGALGTNTEAFFGQGTRLTVV.

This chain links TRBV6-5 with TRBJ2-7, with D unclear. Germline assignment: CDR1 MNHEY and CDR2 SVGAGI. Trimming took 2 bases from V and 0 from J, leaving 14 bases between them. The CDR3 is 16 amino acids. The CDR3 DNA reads TGTGCCAGCAGTTACCATATTACCCGAAGCTCCTACGAGCAGTACTTC. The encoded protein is CASSYHITRSSYEQYF.

The CDR3 nucleotides read TGTGCCAGCAGTTCGTCCAACTCCTACGAGCAGTACTTC. This translates into CASSSSNSYEQYF. The gene calls are TRBV6-5 and TRBJ2-7; no clear D. Germline V gene data show CDR1 as MNHEY and CDR2 as SVGAGI. This CDR3 has 13 amino acids. Between the trimmed V and J ends, which lost 4 bases and 0 bases, there was a span of 7 bases.

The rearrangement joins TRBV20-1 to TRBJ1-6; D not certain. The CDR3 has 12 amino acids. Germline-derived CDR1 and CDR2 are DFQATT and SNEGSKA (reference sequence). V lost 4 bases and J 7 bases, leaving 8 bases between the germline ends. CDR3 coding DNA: TGCAGTGCTACGGCGGGGAATTCACCCCTCCACTTT. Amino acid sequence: CSATAGNSPLHF.

The CDR3 region has the DNA TGTGCCAGCAGTCCTTGGGGACAGGCCCATACCCAGCATTTT. The encoded protein is CASSPWGQAHTQHF. The V and J genes are TRBV12-3 or TRBV12-4 and TRBJ1-5; TRBD1 agrees at 8 bases. The CDR3 sequence is 14 residues long. V lost 5 bases to trimming and J lost 11 bases; unmatched junction nucleotides: 11.

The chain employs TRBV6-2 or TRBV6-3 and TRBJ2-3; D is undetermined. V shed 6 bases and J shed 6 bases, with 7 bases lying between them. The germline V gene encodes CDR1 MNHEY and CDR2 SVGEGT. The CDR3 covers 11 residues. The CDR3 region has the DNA TGTGCCAGCAGGTTCTCGGATACGCAGTATTTT. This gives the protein CASRFSDTQYF.

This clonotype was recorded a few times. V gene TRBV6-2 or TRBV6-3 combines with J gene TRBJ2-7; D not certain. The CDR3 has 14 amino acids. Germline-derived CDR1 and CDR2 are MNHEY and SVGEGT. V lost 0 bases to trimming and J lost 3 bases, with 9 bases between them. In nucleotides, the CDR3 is TGTGCCAGCAGTTACTCGGCAGGCGGCTACGAGCAGTACTTC. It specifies CASSYSAGGYEQYF.